The 17 T cell receptor beta chains listed next were all sequenced from one sample in a study of CD8+ T cells in alopecia areata. The sequencing template was cDNA reverse transcribed from extracted RNA. Sequencing used immunoSEQ multiplex PCR; TCRdb keeps in-frame clones, though not all of them. The sample has approximately 200,000 clones, roughly 44% seen once. Treatment denoted: oral pan-JAK inhibitor, 5-10 mg twice daily. The material was CD4+ T cells sorted from blood, obtained at approximately week 36, from a patient treated with tofacitinib. These receptors were taken from a human donor with alopecia areata.

This clone has just a few counts. The chain links TRBV28 to TRBJ1-2; 9 positions agree with TRBD1. The CDR3 sequence is 15 residues long. J was trimmed by 6 bases and V by 9 bases; bases with no gene match: 14. Germline V gene data show CDR1 as MDHEN and CDR2 as SYDVKM. The CDR3 reads CASRRIGTGSNGYTF. The CDR3 DNA follows: TGTGCCAGTAGAAGAATTGGGACAGGGAGTAATGGCTACACCTTC.

The sample holds a few counts of this clone. The CDR3 here is CACNGQATNEKLFF. CDR3 DNA: TGTGCCTGCAACGGACAAGCAACTAATGAAAAACTGTTTTTT. The chain has TRBV30 and TRBJ1-4; tentatively, D is TRBD1 (5 bases). V was trimmed by 6 bases and J by 0 bases, leaving 11 bases between them. CDR1 and CDR2 from the germline V gene are GTSNPN and SVGIG (reference sequence). This CDR3 region has 14 residues.

The chain recombines TRBV2 with TRBJ1-2; D is undetermined. The germline V gene has CDR1 SNHLY and CDR2 FYNNEI. The CDR3 length is 15 residues. V was cut by 2 bases and J by 0 bases, with 10 bases left in between. The CDR3 is CASSELRVSNYGYTF. The CDR3 region has the DNA TGTGCCAGCAGTGAATTACGGGTTTCTAACTATGGCTACACCTTC. Using reference TRBV2 and TRBJ1-2 for the parts outside the CDR3, the full variable domain is EPEVTQTPSHQVTQMGQEVILRCVPISNHLYFYWYRQILGQKVEFLVSFYNNEISEKSEIFDDQFSVERPDGSNFTLKIRSTKLEDSAMYFCASSELRVSNYGYTFGSGTRLTVV.

This chain uses TRBV5-1 with TRBJ1-3; no reliable D call. This CDR3 is 14 amino acids long. Germline V lookup: CDR1 SGHRS, CDR2 YFSETQ. Trimming removed 5 bases from V and 0 bases from J, with 9 bases in between. The CDR3 DNA follows: TGCGCCAGCAGGTTGATGGGCTCTGGAAACACCATATATTTT. Amino acid sequence: CASRLMGSGNTIYF.

J is TRBJ1-4 and V is TRBV7-6, with D possibly TRBD1 on 6 matching bases. The CDR3 consists of 16 residues. Per germline, CDR1 SGHVS and CDR2 FNYEAQ. V was trimmed by 0 bases and J by 3 bases, leaving 11 bases between them. CDR3: CASSLASGASNEKLFF. The DNA for the CDR3 is TGTGCCAGCAGCTTAGCTTCGGGGGCCTCTAATGAAAAACTGTTTTTT.

The V call is TRBV5-1, the J call TRBJ2-1; D is unclear. Germline CDR1 reads SGHRS; CDR2 reads YFSETQ. Trimming removed 0 bases from V and 0 bases from J, with 7 bases in between. This CDR3 is 15 amino acids long. CDR3 coding DNA: TGCGCCAGCAGCTTGGCCCACAGCTCCTACAATGAGCAGTTCTTC. Translated: CASSLAHSSYNEQFF.

The J gene is TRBJ1-2, the V gene TRBV4-2; no clear D gene. Trimming stripped 1 base from V and 4 bases from J, with 4 bases between. Germline CDR1 and CDR2: LGHNA and YNFKEQ. CDR3 length: 12 amino acids. CDR3 DNA: TGTGCCAGCAGCCAAGCAGGCTATGGCTACACCTTC. It specifies CASSQAGYGYTF.

This clone was recorded a few times. V is TRBV30 and J is TRBJ2-1; D is perhaps TRBD1 or TRBD2 (5 bases each). The germline CDR1 and CDR2 sequences are GTSNPN and SVGIG (reference sequence). CDR3 length: 13 residues. The ends were cut back, 3 bases at V and 10 bases at J, with 16 bases in the middle. The DNA for the CDR3 is TGTGCCTGGAGGGGGGACGGAAGGAGAGAGCAGTTCTTC. It is translated as CAWRGDGRREQFF.

In this sample, this clone turned up a few times. The gene calls are TRBV29-1 and TRBJ2-7, with 7 nucleotides matching TRBD2. V lost 7 bases and J lost 0; bases outside the gene matches: 3. The germline V gene encodes CDR1 SQVTM and CDR2 ANQGSEA. CDR3 length: 12 residues. CDR3 loop: CSAQRGSYEQYF. Written as DNA, the CDR3 is TGCAGCGCCCAGCGGGGCTCCTACGAGCAGTACTTC.

This clone was found a few times. The chain's CDR3 is CASSLKRELDTQYF. The CDR3 DNA is TGCGCCAGCAGCTTAAAGCGGGAGCTAGATACGCAGTATTTT. The rearrangement joins TRBV4-3 to TRBJ2-3, with 8 bases fitting TRBD2. CDR1 LGHNA and CDR2 YSLEER come from the germline V gene. The CDR3 length is 14 residues. The ends lost 5 bases at V and 5 bases at J; junction bases unmatched: 6.

This clone has just a few counts. The rearrangement links TRBV13 to TRBJ2-2; TRBD1 agrees at 10 bases. Trimming took 5 bases from V and 6 from J; bases not matched to a gene: 6. Per the germline V gene, CDR1 is PRHDT and CDR2 is FYEKMQ (reference sequence). This CDR3 spans 15 amino acids. The CDR3 loop reads CASSARTGGPGELFF. The CDR3 nucleotides are TGTGCCAGCAGCGCTCGGACAGGGGGTCCCGGGGAGCTGTTTTTT.

The chain combines TRBV5-4 with TRBJ1-1; 7 bases agree with TRBD1. Germline trimming cut 2 bases from V and 5 bases from J; bases unmatched to any gene: 9. The germline CDR1 and CDR2 sequences are SGHNT and YYREEE (reference sequence). CDR3 size: 15 residues. CDR3 DNA sequence: TGTGCCAGCAGCTTACCTCGACAGGGTTGGACTGAAGCTTTCTTT. Residues: CASSLPRQGWTEAFF. The whole variable domain, remainder taken from reference TRBV5-4 and TRBJ1-1, is ETGVTQSPTHLIKTRGQQVTLRCSSQSGHNTVSWYQQALGQGPQFIFQYYREEENGRGNFPPRFSGLQFPNYSSELNVNALELDDSALYLCASSLPRQGWTEAFFGQGTRLTVV.

This clone was observed a handful of times. The CDR3 loop is CASSRPSGVGADTQYF. For the CDR3, the DNA is TGTGCCAGCAGCAGGCCTAGCGGCGTAGGGGCAGATACGCAGTATTTT. The chain couples TRBV5-4 to TRBJ2-3; 7 bases fit TRBD2. The CDR3 runs to 16 residues. The V gene's germline CDR1 is SGHNT and CDR2 YYREEE (reference sequence). Trimming at V came to 4 bases and at J to 4 bases, leaving 12 bases not matched to a gene.

This chain links TRBV2 with TRBJ1-1, with 7 bases aligning to TRBD1. V was clipped by 7 bases and J by 3 bases; unmatched bases: 5. The length of the CDR3 is 13 residues. CDR1 is SNHLY and CDR2 is FYNNEI in the germline V gene. CDR3 nucleotide sequence: TGTGCCAGCACGGGACAGCGCGACACTGAAGCTTTCTTT. It translates to CASTGQRDTEAFF. Combining the CDR3 with reference TRBV2 and TRBJ1-1 gives the whole variable domain EPEVTQTPSHQVTQMGQEVILRCVPISNHLYFYWYRQILGQKVEFLVSFYNNEISEKSEIFDDQFSVERPDGSNFTLKIRSTKLEDSAMYFCASTGQRDTEAFFGQGTRLTVV.

V gene TRBV6-5 combines with J gene TRBJ2-2, with no clear D. The germline gives CDR1 MNHEY, CDR2 SVGAGI. This CDR3 is 15 amino acids long. Trimming cost V 6 bases and J 1 base, with 12 bases left between them. The CDR3 bases are TGTGCCAGCAGCCGCCGACCAGAGAACACCGGGGAGCTGTTTTTT. Amino acids: CASSRRPENTGELFF.

The chain employs TRBV9 and TRBJ1-1; maybe TRBD1 (6 bases). The germline gives CDR1 SGDLS, CDR2 YYNGEE. With 4 bases removed from V and 1 base from J, the gap between germline ends came to 11 bases. There are 14 residues in the CDR3. Written as DNA, the CDR3 is TGTGCCAGCAGCACCCAGACAGGGAACACTGAAGCTTTCTTT. Translated: CASSTQTGNTEAFF. Full variable domain (rest looked up from reference TRBV9 and TRBJ1-1): DSGVTQTPKHLITATGQRVTLRCSPRSGDLSVYWYQQSLDQGLQFLIQYYNGEERAKGNILERFSAQQFPDLHSELNLSSLELGDSALYFCASSTQTGNTEAFFGQGTRLTVV.

Turning to this clone: Other DNA sequences in the sample encode the same CDR3. This chain links TRBV9 with TRBJ2-7; TRBD2 might be the D (5 bases). From germline, CDR1 is SGDLS and CDR2 YYNGEE. There are 13 residues in the CDR3. V lost 4 bases, J lost 0 bases, and 8 bases lay in between. The CDR3 loop is CASSPGGSYEQYF. The CDR3 nucleotides are TGTGCCAGCAGCCCAGGAGGCTCCTACGAGCAGTACTTC.